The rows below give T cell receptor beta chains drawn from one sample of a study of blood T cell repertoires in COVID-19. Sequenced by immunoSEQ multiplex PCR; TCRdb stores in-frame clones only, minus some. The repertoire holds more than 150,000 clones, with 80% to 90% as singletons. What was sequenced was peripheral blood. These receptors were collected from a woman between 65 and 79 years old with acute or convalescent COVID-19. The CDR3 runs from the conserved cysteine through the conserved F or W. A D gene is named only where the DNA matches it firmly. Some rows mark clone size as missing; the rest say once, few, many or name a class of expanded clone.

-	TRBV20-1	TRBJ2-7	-	CSARSVYEQYF	TGCAGTGCTAGGAGCGTATACGAGCAGTACTTC
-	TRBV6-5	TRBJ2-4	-	CASSSGTLAKNIQYF	TGTGCCAGCAGTTCCGGGACATTAGCCAAAAACATTCAGTACTTC
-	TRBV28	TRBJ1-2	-	CASSFPTGFRYGYTF	TGTGCCAGCAGTTTCCCCACAGGGTTCAGATATGGCTACACCTTC
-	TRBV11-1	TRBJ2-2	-	CASSLDRTGELFF	TGTGCCAGCAGCTTAGATCGTACCGGGGAGCTGTTTTTT
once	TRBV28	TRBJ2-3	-	CASSLTSTDTQYF	TGTGCCAGCAGTTTGACTAGCACAGATACGCAGTATTTT
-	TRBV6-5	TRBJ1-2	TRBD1	CASRPPGQGYGYTF	TGTGCCAGCAGACCTCCGGGACAGGGCTATGGCTACACCTTC
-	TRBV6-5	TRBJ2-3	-	CASSSSRYTDTQYF	TGTGCCAGCAGTTCCTCCAGATACACAGATACGCAGTATTTT
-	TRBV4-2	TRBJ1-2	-	CASSQVHPGGASGYTF	TGTGCCAGCAGCCAAGTGCACCCAGGAGGGGCGAGCGGCTACACCTTC
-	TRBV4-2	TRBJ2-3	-	CASSQVKSLGTDTQYF	TGTGCCAGCAGCCAAGTCAAGAGCTTGGGCACAGATACGCAGTATTTT
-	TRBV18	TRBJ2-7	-	CASSINQGSRYEQYF	TGTGCCAGCTCAATCAACCAGGGGAGCCGCTACGAGCAGTACTTC
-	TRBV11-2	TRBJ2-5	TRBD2	CASSLFLAGGPGQETQYF	TGTGCCAGCAGCTTATTCCTAGCGGGGGGGCCAGGGCAAGAGACCCAGTACTTC
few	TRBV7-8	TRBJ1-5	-	CASSLGGLQGGNQPQHF	TGTGCCAGCAGCTTAGGAGGTTTGCAGGGCGGCAATCAGCCCCAGCATTTT
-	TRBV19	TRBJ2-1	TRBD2	CASSTPSGGGYNEQFF	TGTGCCAGTAGTACCCCATCTGGGGGGGGGTACAATGAGCAGTTCTTC
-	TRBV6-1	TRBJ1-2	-	CASSEALGAYGYTF	TGTGCCAGCAGTGAAGCGCTGGGGGCCTATGGCTACACCTTC
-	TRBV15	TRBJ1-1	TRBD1	CATSRRQGNTEAFF	TGTGCCACCAGCAGGCGACAGGGGAACACTGAAGCTTTCTTT
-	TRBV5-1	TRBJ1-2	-	CASRVDTSPRDGYTF	TGCGCCAGCAGAGTGGACACCTCCCCAAGGGATGGCTACACCTTC
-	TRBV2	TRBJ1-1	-	CASRARDSSLNTEAFF	TGTGCCAGCAGGGCTAGGGACTCCTCGTTGAACACTGAAGCTTTCTTT
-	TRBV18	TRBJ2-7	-	CASSRLDTMFYEQYF	TGTGCCAGCTCACGGCTGGACACTATGTTCTACGAGCAGTACTTC
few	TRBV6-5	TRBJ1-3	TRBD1	CASKDREGGNTIYF	TGTGCCAGTAAGGACAGGGAAGGAGGAAACACCATATATTTT
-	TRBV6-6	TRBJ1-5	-	CALSGSSNQPQHF	TGTGCCTTGTCGGGGAGCAGCAATCAGCCCCAGCATTTT
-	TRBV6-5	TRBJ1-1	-	CASSYGGASNTEAFF	TGTGCCAGCAGTTACGGGGGGGCCAGCAACACTGAAGCTTTCTTT
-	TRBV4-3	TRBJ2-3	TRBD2	CASSQTSGGAGDTQYF	TGCGCCAGCAGCCAAACTAGCGGGGGGGCGGGAGATACGCAGTATTTT
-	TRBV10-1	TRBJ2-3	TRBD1	CASSEYRGPTDTQYF	TGCGCCAGCAGTGAGTACAGGGGTCCCACAGATACGCAGTATTTT
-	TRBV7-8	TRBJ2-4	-	CASSGGGYKNIQYF	TGTGCCAGCAGTGGAGGAGGGTACAAAAACATTCAGTACTTC
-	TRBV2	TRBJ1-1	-	CASRGGDTEAFF	TGTGCCAGCAGGGGGGGGGACACTGAAGCTTTCTTT
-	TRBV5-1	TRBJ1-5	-	CASSSGGSNQPQHF	TGCGCCAGCAGCTCGGGAGGGTCAAATCAGCCCCAGCATTTT
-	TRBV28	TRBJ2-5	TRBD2	CASSSKRSGGDQETQYF	TGTGCCAGCAGTTCGAAAAGGAGCGGGGGGGACCAAGAGACCCAGTACTTC
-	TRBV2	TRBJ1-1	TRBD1	CASSRTGITEAFF	TGTGCCAGCAGCCGGACAGGGATCACTGAAGCTTTCTTT
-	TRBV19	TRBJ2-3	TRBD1	CASSILNGQAGGWYF	TGTGCCAGTAGTATACTCAACGGACAGGCGGGTGGATGGTATTTT
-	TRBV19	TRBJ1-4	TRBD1	CASSQRTGGVGEKLFF	TGTGCCAGTAGCCAGAGGACAGGGGGCGTGGGTGAAAAACTGTTTTTT
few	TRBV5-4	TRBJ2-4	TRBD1	CASSYGQGENIQYF	TGTGCCAGCAGCTACGGACAGGGAGAAAACATTCAGTACTTC
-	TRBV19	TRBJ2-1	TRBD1	CASSFPGQGGNEQFF	TGTGCCAGTAGCTTCCCGGGACAGGGGGGCAATGAGCAGTTCTTC
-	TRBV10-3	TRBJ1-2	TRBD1	CAISGLRDRGRSNYGYTF	TGTGCCATCAGTGGACTCCGGGACAGGGGGCGTAGTAACTATGGCTACACCTTC
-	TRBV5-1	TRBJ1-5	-	CASSLGDYSNQPQHF	TGCGCCAGCAGCTTAGGGGACTATAGCAATCAGCCCCAGCATTTT
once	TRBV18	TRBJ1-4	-	CASSLLDLEKLFF	TGTGCCAGCTCACTACTCGACTTAGAAAAACTGTTTTTT
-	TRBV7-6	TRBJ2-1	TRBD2	CASSLEAGGPGEQFF	TGTGCCAGCAGCTTAGAGGCGGGGGGGCCCGGTGAGCAGTTCTTC
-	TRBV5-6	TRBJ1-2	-	CASSLALGAAGGYTF	TGTGCCAGCAGCTTGGCCCTGGGGGCAGCTGGTGGCTACACCTTC
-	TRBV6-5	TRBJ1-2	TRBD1	CASRPDRVYGYTF	TGTGCCAGCAGACCGGACAGGGTTTATGGCTACACCTTC
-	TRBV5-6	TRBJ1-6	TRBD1	CASSSRDRAYSPLHF	TGTGCCAGCAGCTCCCGAGACAGGGCCTATTCACCCCTCCACTTT
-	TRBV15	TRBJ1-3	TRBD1	CATSSRTGSGNTIYF	TGTGCCACCAGCTCCCGGACAGGCTCTGGAAACACCATATATTTT
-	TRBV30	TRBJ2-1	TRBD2	CAWNALAGGYNEQFF	TGTGCCTGGAATGCCCTAGCGGGGGGCTACAATGAGCAGTTCTTC
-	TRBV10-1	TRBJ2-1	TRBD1	CASSDRGPGAGGGYEQFF	TGCGCCAGCAGTGACCGCGGCCCTGGGGCAGGGGGTGGTTATGAGCAGTTCTTC
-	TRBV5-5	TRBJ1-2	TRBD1	CASSSTGAQGGYTF	TGTGCCAGCAGCTCAACAGGGGCCCAGGGTGGCTACACCTTC
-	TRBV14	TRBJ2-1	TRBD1	CASSHLPTGTGAYNEQFF	TGTGCCAGCAGCCATCTTCCAACCGGGACAGGGGCCTACAATGAGCAGTTCTTC
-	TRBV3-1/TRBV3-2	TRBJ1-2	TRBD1	CASSFSDRDYGYTF	TGTGCCAGCAGCTTCTCGGACAGGGACTATGGCTACACCTTC
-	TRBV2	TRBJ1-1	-	CASRAGRGGTEAFF	TGTGCCAGCAGGGCCGGGCGGGGAGGGACTGAAGCTTTCTTT
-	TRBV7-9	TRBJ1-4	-	CASSIRQPRYEKLFF	TGTGCCAGCAGCATCAGACAGCCGCGGTATGAAAAACTGTTTTTT